A selection of T cell receptor beta chains follows, all from one sample in a study of radiotherapy plus CTLA-4 blockade in lung cancer. Clones were read by immunoSEQ multiplex PCR, and TCRdb kept only the in-frame ones, dropping some. In the table there are 40,000 or so clones, roughly 85% of which are singletons. Specimen: peripheral blood, collected from a patient treated with radiotherapy plus ipilimumab. The origin of the receptors is a human donor with non-small cell lung cancer whose response to radiotherapy plus ipilimumab could not be evaluated. Each CDR3 is given with its conserved first and last residue. Fields, in order: J gene, V gene, clone size, D gene, CDR3 protein, CDR3 DNA. The D gene is left open where the match is weak. Clone sizes are given selectively: once, few, many, or a class where the clone is expanded.

>TRBJ1-5|TRBV6-1|-|TRBD1
CASSRQGALEPQHF
TGTGCCAGCAGTCGACAGGGGGCATTGGAGCCCCAGCATTTT
>TRBJ2-1|TRBV2|-|-
CASRGVGNEQFF
TGTGCCAGCAGAGGGGTAGGCAATGAGCAGTTCTTC
>TRBJ1-1|TRBV4-1|-|TRBD1
CASSRRVGTGGANTEAFF
TGCGCCAGCAGCCGGAGAGTGGGGACAGGGGGCGCGAACACTGAAGCTTTCTTT
>TRBJ1-5|TRBV6-1|few|-
CASSAEGGGSSQHF
TGTGCCAGCAGCGCCGAAGGGGGGGGCTCTTCCCAGCATTTT
>TRBJ2-7|TRBV6-5|-|TRBD1
CASTTRQGGYEQYF
TGTGCCAGTACAACAAGACAGGGGGGCTACGAGCAGTACTTC
>TRBJ1-2|TRBV2|-|-
CATLTLSNYGYTF
TGTGCCACCCTGACTCTCTCTAACTATGGCTACACCTTC
>TRBJ1-5|TRBV5-1|once|-
CASSPQGQGNQPQHF
TGCGCCAGCAGCCCGCAGGGACAAGGCAATCAGCCCCAGCATTTT
>TRBJ2-6|TRBV7-2|once|TRBD1
CASSLRQGAFSGANVLTF
TGTGCCAGCAGCCTAAGACAGGGGGCCTTCTCTGGGGCCAACGTCCTGACTTTC
>TRBJ2-1|TRBV7-9|-|TRBD2
CASSAGGYNEQFF
TGTGCCAGCTCGGCGGGGGGTTACAATGAGCAGTTCTTC
>TRBJ2-5|TRBV6-5|once|TRBD1
CASTVGSRDRMYF
TGTGCCAGCACCGTAGGGTCCCGGGACAGGATGTACTTC
>TRBJ2-6|TRBV5-5|once|TRBD1
CASSGTGSGANVLTF
TGTGCCAGCAGCGGGACAGGTTCCGGGGCCAACGTCCTGACTTTC
>TRBJ2-6|TRBV4-3|-|-
CASSPTGNSGANVLTF
TGCGCCAGCAGCCCGACAGGAAACTCTGGGGCCAACGTCCTGACTTTC
>TRBJ2-3|TRBV7-2|-|-
CASSERHGDTQYF
TGTGCCAGCAGCGAGAGGCACGGGGATACGCAGTATTTT
>TRBJ2-7|TRBV11-2|-|-
CASSLRAGTVPYEQYF
TGTGCCAGCAGCTTAAGGGCGGGGACTGTTCCCTACGAGCAGTACTTC
>TRBJ1-5|TRBV7-2|-|-
CASSSRANQPQHF
TGTGCCAGCAGCTCCAGGGCGAATCAGCCCCAGCATTTT
>TRBJ1-1|TRBV11-2|-|-
CASSYPRGRGTEAFF
TGTGCCAGCAGCTACCCGCGGGGGCGGGGCACTGAAGCTTTCTTT
>TRBJ2-7|TRBV28|-|TRBD2
CACVRGGGREQYF
TGTGCTTGCGTTCGCGGGGGCGGGAGGGAGCAGTACTTC
>TRBJ1-3|TRBV4-3|-|TRBD1
CASSRGTGTGNTIYF
TGCGCCAGCAGCCGCGGGACAGGGACTGGAAACACCATATATTTT